One and the same sample provided the 6 T cell receptor beta chains below, sequenced in a study of T cell responses to AZD1222 COVID-19 vaccine. Generated by immunoSEQ multiplex PCR, the TCRdb table keeps only in-frame clones and is missing some. The sample carries about 95,000 clones, roughly 89% recorded once. The sample was peripheral blood, taken on day 0 of AZD1222 vaccination. These receptors were taken from an adult in good health.

This clone was found a few times. This chain connects TRBV4-1 to TRBJ2-7, with 8 bases lining up with TRBD1. V was clipped by 1 base and J by 2 bases; unmatched bases: 1. This CDR3 region has 14 residues. Germline loops: CDR1 MGHRA, CDR2 YSYEKL. Written as DNA, the CDR3 is TGCGCCAGCAGCCAAGTACAGGGGGCCTACGAGCAGTACTTC. This gives the protein CASSQVQGAYEQYF.

This chain connects TRBV18 to TRBJ2-3, with D hard to call. V was cut by 1 base and J by 5 bases, with 1 base left in between. The CDR3 extends over 11 amino acids. CDR1 and CDR2 from the germline V gene are KGHSH and LQKENI. The CDR3 coding sequence is TGTGCCAGCTCACCACTAGATACGCAGTATTTT. Encoded protein: CASSPLDTQYF.

V usage is TRBV5-4 and J usage is TRBJ1-3; weak D call: TRBD1 (5 bases). The V gene lost 4 bases and the J gene lost 2 bases, with 7 bases spanning the gap. Germline CDR1 is SGHNT and CDR2 is YYREEE (reference sequence). The CDR3 has 13 residues. The CDR3 is CASSGGTGNTIYF. The CDR3 region has the DNA TGTGCCAGCAGCGGGGGGACTGGAAACACCATATATTTT.

V gene TRBV19 combines with J gene TRBJ2-1, with 8 positions matching TRBD2. The germline V gene has CDR1 LNHDA and CDR2 SQIVND (reference sequence). This CDR3 spans 16 amino acids. Trimming at V came to 4 bases and at J to 0 bases, leaving 5 bases not matched to a gene. The CDR3 reads CASSRFGGGSYNEQFF. The CDR3 DNA reads TGTGCCAGTAGTAGGTTCGGGGGGGGCTCCTACAATGAGCAGTTCTTC.

CDR3 sequence: CASSQGLAGGQETQYF. In DNA form, the CDR3 reads TGCGCCAGCAGCCAAGGACTAGCGGGGGGTCAAGAGACCCAGTACTTC. The rearrangement links TRBV4-1 to TRBJ2-5; 13 bases are a match to TRBD2. Trimming took 1 base from V and 2 from J; bases not matched to a gene: 1. This CDR3 has 16 amino acids. In germline, CDR1 is MGHRA, CDR2 YSYEKL.

V is TRBV6-5 and J is TRBJ1-1, with 12 bases matching TRBD1. J lost 11 bases, V lost 2 bases, and 12 bases had no gene match. The CDR3 runs 16 residues. The germline CDR1 and CDR2 sequences are MNHEY and SVGAGI. For the CDR3, the DNA is TGTGCCAGCAGTTACGAAAGGCCGGGACAGGGGGCTTATGCTTTCTTT. Protein product: CASSYERPGQGAYAFF.